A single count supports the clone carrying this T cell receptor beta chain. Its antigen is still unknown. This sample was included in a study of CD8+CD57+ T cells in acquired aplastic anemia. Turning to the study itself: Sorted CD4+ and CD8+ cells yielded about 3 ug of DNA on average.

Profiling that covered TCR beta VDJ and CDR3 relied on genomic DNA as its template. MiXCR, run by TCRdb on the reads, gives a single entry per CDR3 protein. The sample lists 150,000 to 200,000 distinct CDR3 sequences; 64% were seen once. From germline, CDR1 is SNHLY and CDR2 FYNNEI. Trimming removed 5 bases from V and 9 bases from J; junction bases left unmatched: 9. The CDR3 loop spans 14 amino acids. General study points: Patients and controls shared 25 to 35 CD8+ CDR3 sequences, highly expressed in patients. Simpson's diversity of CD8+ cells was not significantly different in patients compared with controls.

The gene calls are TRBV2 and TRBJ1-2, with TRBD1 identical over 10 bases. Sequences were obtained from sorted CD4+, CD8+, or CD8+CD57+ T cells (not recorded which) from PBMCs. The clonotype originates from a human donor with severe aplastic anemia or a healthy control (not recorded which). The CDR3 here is CASSQRQGAYRYTF. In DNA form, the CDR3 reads TGTGCCAGCAGTCAACGACAGGGGGCGTATCGCTACACCTTC.